Shown below are 10 T cell receptor beta chains from a single sample sequenced in a study of siplizumab effects on memory and regulatory T cells. Produced via immunoSEQ multiplex PCR; TCRdb's table is partial and in-frame only. This sample yields about 69,000 clones, of which approximately 89% are seen a single time; 1.5% to 2% belongs to the top ten. Sequenced material: Tregs sorted from blood. These receptor sequences come from a human donor in good health.

The J gene is TRBJ1-1, the V gene TRBV5-1, with 8 bases matching TRBD1. Trimming cost V 3 bases and J 8 bases; bases outside gene matches: 3. The CDR3 is 12 amino acids. CDR1 is SGHRS, CDR2 YFSETQ, per germline. The CDR3 reads CASSSRDREAFF. In DNA, the CDR3 is TGCGCCAGCAGCTCCCGGGACAGGGAAGCTTTCTTT.

This chain links TRBV6-5 with TRBJ2-7, with D perhaps matching TRBD1 (6 bases). The CDR3 spans 15 residues. Germline V CDR1 and CDR2: MNHEY, SVGAGI. The germline V and J ends were trimmed by 0 bases and 2 bases, with 11 bases remaining between them. CDR3 nucleotides: TGTGCCAGCAGTTACTCTGGACAGCGGACCTACGAGCAGTACTTC. This gives the protein CASSYSGQRTYEQYF.

The chain has TRBV7-9 and TRBJ2-7; 7 nucleotides agree with TRBD1. The germline V gene encodes CDR1 SEHNR and CDR2 FQNEAQ (reference sequence). This CDR3 is 14 amino acids long. V lost 1 base, J lost 6 bases, and 6 bases stayed unmatched. The CDR3: CASSLDRGYLEQYF. In DNA, the CDR3 is TGTGCCAGCAGCTTAGACAGGGGCTACCTCGAGCAGTACTTC. The variable domain in full, with the rest retrieved from reference TRBV7-9 and TRBJ2-7, is DTGVSQNPRHKITKRGQNVTFRCDPISEHNRLYWYRQTLGQGPEFLTYFQNEAQLEKSRLLSDRFSAERPKGSFSTLEIQRTEQGDSAMYLCASSLDRGYLEQYFGPGTRLTVT.

This chain uses TRBV7-2 with TRBJ2-7; unclear D gene. The germline V gene has CDR1 SGHTA and CDR2 FQGNSA. The ends were cut back, 2 bases at V and 3 bases at J, with 11 bases in the middle. The CDR3 runs to 14 residues. The CDR3 DNA follows: TGTGCCAGCAGCTTAAGGTCCGATATCTACGAGCAGTACTTC. Encoded protein: CASSLRSDIYEQYF.

The rearrangement uses TRBV30 and TRBJ2-6, with D perhaps TRBD2 (5 bases). Germline V lookup: CDR1 GTSNPN, CDR2 SVGIG (reference sequence). Trimming stripped 4 bases from V and 5 bases from J, with 15 bases between. CDR3 size: 15 residues. The CDR3 sequence is CAWTRGRDWANVLTF. CDR3 DNA sequence: TGTGCCTGGACGCGAGGGCGCGACTGGGCCAACGTCCTGACTTTC.

Here the CDR3 DNA reads TGTGCCATTAGCGGCCCGAAAACAGATACGCAGTATTTT. Its translation: CAISGPKTDTQYF. The V call is TRBV10-3, the J call TRBJ2-3; the D gene is possibly TRBD2 (6 bases). The germline V gene has CDR1 ENHRY and CDR2 SYGVKD. Trimming shortened V by 9 bases and J by 3 bases, and 13 bases separated the two germline ends. The CDR3 runs to 13 residues.

The rearrangement links TRBV18 to TRBJ1-5, with D unclear. The CDR3 spans 15 residues. Germline V gives CDR1 KGHSH, CDR2 LQKENI. V was clipped by 3 bases and J by 1 base, with 10 bases between them. The CDR3 reads CASSPSSKSNQPQHF. CDR3 coding DNA: TGTGCCAGCTCACCCAGTTCCAAGAGCAATCAGCCCCAGCATTTT.

This chain links TRBV18 with TRBJ1-5; 7 bases map to TRBD1. This CDR3 comprises 15 residues. The germline CDR1 and CDR2 sequences are KGHSH and LQKENI. The V segment lost 5 bases and the J segment 1 base; nucleotides outside the gene matches: 5. The DNA for the CDR3 is TGTGCCAGCTCATCGACAGGGACGAGCAATCAGCCCCAGCATTTT. Its translation is CASSSTGTSNQPQHF.

V usage is TRBV10-3 and J usage is TRBJ2-5; D may be TRBD2 (5 bases). V was cut by 9 bases and J by 5 bases, with 16 bases left in between. Looked up from germline, CDR1 is ENHRY and CDR2 is SYGVKD. This CDR3 region has 13 residues. CDR3 DNA: TGTGCCATTCGCCCAGATGGGGAGGAGACCCAGTACTTC. Translated, it gives CAIRPDGEETQYF.

The rearrangement joins TRBV5-1 to TRBJ1-1; the match to TRBD1 covers 8 bases. The CDR3 sequence is 14 residues long. Per the germline V gene, CDR1 is SGHRS and CDR2 is YFSETQ. The V segment lost 5 bases and the J segment 2 bases; nucleotides outside the gene matches: 5. CDR3 sequence: CASRLGQANTEAFF. The CDR3 bases are TGCGCCAGCAGACTGGGACAGGCTAACACTGAAGCTTTCTTT.